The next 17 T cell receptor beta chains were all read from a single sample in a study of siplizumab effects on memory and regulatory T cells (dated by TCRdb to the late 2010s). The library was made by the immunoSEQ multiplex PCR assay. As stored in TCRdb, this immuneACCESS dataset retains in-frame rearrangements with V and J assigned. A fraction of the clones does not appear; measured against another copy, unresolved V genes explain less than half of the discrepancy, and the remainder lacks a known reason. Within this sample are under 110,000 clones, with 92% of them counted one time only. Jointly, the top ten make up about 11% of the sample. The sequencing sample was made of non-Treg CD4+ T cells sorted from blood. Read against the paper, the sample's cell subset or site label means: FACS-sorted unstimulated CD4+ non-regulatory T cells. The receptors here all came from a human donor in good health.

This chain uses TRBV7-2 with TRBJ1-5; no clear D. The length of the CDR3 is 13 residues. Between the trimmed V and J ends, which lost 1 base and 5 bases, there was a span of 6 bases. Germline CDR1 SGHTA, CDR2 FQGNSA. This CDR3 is CASSLVADQPQHF. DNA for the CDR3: TGTGCCAGCAGCTTAGTAGCAGATCAGCCCCAGCATTTT. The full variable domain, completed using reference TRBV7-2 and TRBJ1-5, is GAGVSQSPSNKVTEKGKDVELRCDPISGHTALYWYRQSLGQGLEFLIYFQGNSAPDKSGLPSDRFSAERTGGSVSTLTIQRTQQEDSAVYLCASSLVADQPQHFGDGTRLSIL.

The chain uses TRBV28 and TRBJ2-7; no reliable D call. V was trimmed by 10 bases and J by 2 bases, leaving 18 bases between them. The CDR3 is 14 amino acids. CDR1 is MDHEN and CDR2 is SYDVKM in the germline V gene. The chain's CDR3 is CATRVPSGPYEQYF. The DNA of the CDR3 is TGTGCCACCCGCGTTCCATCCGGCCCCTACGAGCAGTACTTC. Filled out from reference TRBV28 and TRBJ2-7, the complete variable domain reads DVKVTQSSRYLVKRTGEKVFLECVQDMDHENMFWYRQDPGLGLRLIYFSYDVKMKEKGDIPEGYSVSREKKERFSLILESASTNQTSMYLCATRVPSGPYEQYFGPGTRLTVT.

The CDR3 bases are TGTGCCAGTAGTATTGACAGGGGGACCAAAAACATTCAGTACTTC. Its protein product is CASSIDRGTKNIQYF. The J gene is TRBJ2-4, the V gene TRBV19; 9 positions agree with TRBD1. This CDR3 contains 15 residues. Unmatched junction bases numbered 2, after V lost 3 bases and J lost 2 bases. Germline V lookup: CDR1 LNHDA, CDR2 SQIVND (reference sequence).

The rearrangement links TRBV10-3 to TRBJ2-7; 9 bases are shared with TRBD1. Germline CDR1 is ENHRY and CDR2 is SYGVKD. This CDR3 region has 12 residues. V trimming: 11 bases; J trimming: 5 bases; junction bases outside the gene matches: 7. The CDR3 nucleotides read TGTGCCGTCGCCGGGACAGGGAACGAGCAGTACTTC. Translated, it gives CAVAGTGNEQYF.

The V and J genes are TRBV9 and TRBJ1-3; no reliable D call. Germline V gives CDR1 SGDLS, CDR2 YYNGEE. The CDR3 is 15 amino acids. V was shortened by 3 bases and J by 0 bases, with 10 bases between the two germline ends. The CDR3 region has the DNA TGTGCCAGCAGCGCGCAGTACTTCTCTGGAAACACCATATATTTT. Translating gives CASSAQYFSGNTIYF. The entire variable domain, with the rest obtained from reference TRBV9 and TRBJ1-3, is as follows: DSGVTQTPKHLITATGQRVTLRCSPRSGDLSVYWYQQSLDQGLQFLIQYYNGEERAKGNILERFSAQQFPDLHSELNLSSLELGDSALYFCASSAQYFSGNTIYFGEGSWLTVV.

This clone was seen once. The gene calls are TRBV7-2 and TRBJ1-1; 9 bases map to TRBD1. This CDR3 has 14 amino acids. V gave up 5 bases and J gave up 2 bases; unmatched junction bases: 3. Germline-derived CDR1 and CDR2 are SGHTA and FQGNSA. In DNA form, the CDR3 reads TGTGCCAGCAGCCGAACAGGGGGCAACACTGAAGCTTTCTTT. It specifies CASSRTGGNTEAFF.

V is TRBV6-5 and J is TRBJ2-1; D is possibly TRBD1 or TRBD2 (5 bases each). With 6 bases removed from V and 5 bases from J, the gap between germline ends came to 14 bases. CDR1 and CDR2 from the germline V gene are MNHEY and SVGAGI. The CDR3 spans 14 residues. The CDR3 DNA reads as TGTGCCAGCAGGCCCCCCGGGGCAAACAATGAGCAGTTCTTC. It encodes CASRPPGANNEQFF.

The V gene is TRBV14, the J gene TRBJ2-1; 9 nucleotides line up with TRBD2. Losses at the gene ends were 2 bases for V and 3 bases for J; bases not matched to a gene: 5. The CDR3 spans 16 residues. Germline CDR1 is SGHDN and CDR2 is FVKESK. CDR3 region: CASSQRTSVIYNEQFF. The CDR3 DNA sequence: TGTGCCAGCAGCCAACGGACTAGCGTCATCTACAATGAGCAGTTCTTC.

The CDR3 DNA follows: TGTGCCAGCAGCGTGCCCGGACAGGGGAACACTGAAGCTTTCTTT. Translating it yields CASSVPGQGNTEAFF. The rearrangement links TRBV7-9 to TRBJ1-1, with 8 positions matching TRBD1. Looked up from germline, CDR1 is SEHNR and CDR2 is FQNEAQ (reference sequence). V lost 5 bases to trimming and J lost 1 base; unmatched junction nucleotides: 6. The CDR3 is 15 amino acids.

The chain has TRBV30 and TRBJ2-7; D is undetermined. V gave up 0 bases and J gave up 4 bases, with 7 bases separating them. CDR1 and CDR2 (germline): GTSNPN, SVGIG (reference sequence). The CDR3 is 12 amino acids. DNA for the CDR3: TGTGCCTGGAGTGTTGGGCCTTACGAGCAGTACTTC. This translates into CAWSVGPYEQYF.

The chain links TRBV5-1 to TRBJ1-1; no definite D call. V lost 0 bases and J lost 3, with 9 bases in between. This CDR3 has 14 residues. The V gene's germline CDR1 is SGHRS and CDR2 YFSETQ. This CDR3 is CASSLGDWDTEAFF. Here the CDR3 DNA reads TGCGCCAGCAGCTTGGGGGATTGGGACACTGAAGCTTTCTTT.

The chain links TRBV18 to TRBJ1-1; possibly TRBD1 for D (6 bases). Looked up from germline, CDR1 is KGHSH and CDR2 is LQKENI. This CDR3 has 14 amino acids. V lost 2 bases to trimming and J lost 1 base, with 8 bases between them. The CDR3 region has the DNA TGTGCCAGCTCACCATTACAGGGGAACACTGAAGCTTTCTTT. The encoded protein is CASSPLQGNTEAFF.

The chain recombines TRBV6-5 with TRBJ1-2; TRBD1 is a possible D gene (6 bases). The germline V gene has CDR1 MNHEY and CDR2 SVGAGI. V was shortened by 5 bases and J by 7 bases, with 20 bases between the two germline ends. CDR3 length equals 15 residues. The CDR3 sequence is CASSTQRYRVGGYTF. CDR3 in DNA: TGTGCCAGCAGTACACAACGATACAGGGTGGGTGGCTACACCTTC.

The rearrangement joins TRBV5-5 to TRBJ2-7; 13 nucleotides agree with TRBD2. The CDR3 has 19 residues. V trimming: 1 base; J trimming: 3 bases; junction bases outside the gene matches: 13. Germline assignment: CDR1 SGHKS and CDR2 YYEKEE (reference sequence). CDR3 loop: CASSLRVGTSGTERYEQYF. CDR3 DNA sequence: TGTGCCAGCAGCTTGAGGGTAGGGACTAGCGGGACCGAACGCTACGAGCAGTACTTC.

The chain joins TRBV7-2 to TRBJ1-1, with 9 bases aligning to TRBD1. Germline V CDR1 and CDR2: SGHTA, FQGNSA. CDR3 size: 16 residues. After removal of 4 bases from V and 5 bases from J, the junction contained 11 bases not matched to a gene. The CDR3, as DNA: TGTGCCAGCAGCTCTAGCGGGACAGGGAGAAAAACTGAAGCTTTCTTT. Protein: CASSSSGTGRKTEAFF.

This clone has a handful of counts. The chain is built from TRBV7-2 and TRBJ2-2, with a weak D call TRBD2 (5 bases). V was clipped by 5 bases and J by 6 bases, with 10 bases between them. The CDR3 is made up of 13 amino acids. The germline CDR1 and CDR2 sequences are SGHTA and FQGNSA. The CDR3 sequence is CASSRDYSGELFF. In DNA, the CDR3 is TGTGCCAGCAGCCGTGACTATTCCGGGGAGCTGTTTTTT.

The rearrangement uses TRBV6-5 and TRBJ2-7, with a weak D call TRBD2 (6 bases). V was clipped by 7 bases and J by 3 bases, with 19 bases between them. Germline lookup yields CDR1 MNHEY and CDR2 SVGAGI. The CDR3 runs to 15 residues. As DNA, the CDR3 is TGTGCCAGCACCTCCGGGGTAGCGGTTCACTACGAGCAGTACTTC. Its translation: CASTSGVAVHYEQYF.